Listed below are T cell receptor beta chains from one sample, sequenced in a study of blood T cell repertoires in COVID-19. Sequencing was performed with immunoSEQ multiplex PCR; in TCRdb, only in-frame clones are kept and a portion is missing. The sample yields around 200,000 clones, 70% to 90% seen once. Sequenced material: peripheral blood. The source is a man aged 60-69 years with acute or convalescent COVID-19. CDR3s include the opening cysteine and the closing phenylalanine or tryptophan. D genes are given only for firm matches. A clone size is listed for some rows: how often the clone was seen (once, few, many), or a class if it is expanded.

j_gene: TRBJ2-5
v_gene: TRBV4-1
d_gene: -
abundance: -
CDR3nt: TGCGCCAGCGCGGAGGCTAGCCTCTATTCAGAGACCCAGTACTTC
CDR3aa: CASAEASLYSETQYF

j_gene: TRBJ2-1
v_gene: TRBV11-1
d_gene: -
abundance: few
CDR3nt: TGTGCCAGCAGCTTAGGCCTCCCTCCGGAGTTCTTC
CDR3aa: CASSLGLPPEFF

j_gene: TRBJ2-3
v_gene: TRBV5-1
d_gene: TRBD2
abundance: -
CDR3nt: TGCGCCAGCAGCTCGAGCGTAGCGGGAGTCGCAGATACGCAGTATTTT
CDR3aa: CASSSSVAGVADTQYF

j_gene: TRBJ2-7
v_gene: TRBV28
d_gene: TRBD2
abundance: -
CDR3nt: TGTGCCAGCAGTTTACCCGCTAGCGGGAGCTACGAGCAGTACTTC
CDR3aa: CASSLPASGSYEQYF

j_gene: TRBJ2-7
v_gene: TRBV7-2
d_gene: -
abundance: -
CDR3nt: TGTGCCAGCAGCCAGAGAAGTACTACCTACGAGCAGTACTTC
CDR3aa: CASSQRSTTYEQYF

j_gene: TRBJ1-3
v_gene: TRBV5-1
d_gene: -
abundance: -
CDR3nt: TGCGCCAGCAGCTTTACCCCGGGACACAACTCTGGAAACACCATATATTTT
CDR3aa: CASSFTPGHNSGNTIYF

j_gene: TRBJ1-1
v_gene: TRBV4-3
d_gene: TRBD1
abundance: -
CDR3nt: TGCGCCAGCAGCCAAGAGGGACAGGGAACTGAAGCTTTCTTT
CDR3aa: CASSQEGQGTEAFF

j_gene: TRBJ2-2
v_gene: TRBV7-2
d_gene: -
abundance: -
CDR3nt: TGTGCCAGCAGCTTAGCACCCAGCACCGGGGAGCTGTTTTTT
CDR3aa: CASSLAPSTGELFF

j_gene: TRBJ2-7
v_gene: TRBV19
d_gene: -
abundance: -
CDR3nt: TGTGCCAGTAGTATAGTCAACTCCTACGAGCAGTACTTC
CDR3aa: CASSIVNSYEQYF

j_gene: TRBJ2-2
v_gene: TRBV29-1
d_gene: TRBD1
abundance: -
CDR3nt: TGCAGCGTTGAACAGGGGGCCGGGGAGCTGTTTTTT
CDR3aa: CSVEQGAGELFF

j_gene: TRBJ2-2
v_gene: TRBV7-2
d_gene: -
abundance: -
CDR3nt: TGTGCCAGCAGCTTAGAAATATCTCCCGGGGAGCTGTTTTTT
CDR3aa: CASSLEISPGELFF

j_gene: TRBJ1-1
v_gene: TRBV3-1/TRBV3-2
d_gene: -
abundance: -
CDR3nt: TGTGCCAGCAGCCCCGGGAGGGCGGGTACTGAAGCTTTCTTT
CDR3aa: CASSPGRAGTEAFF

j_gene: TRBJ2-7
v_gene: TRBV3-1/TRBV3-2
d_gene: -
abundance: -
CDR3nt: TGTGCCAGCAGCCAATTCGGGGAATCCTACGAGCAGTACTTC
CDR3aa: CASSQFGESYEQYF

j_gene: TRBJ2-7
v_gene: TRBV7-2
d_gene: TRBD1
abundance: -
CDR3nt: TGTGCCAGCAGCTTAACCCCCGGGACAGGGCTCCACGAGCAGTACTTC
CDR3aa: CASSLTPGTGLHEQYF

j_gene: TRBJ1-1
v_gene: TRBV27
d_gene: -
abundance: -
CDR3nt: TGTGCCAGCGGTAATACAGCTACGAACACTGAAGCTTTCTTT
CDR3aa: CASGNTATNTEAFF

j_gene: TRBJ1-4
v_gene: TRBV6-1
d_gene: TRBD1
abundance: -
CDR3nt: TGTGCCAGCAGTGAGGGGGACAGGGGAAGGGAAAAACTGTTTTTT
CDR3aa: CASSEGDRGREKLFF

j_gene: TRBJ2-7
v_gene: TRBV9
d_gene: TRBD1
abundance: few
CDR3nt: TGTGCCAGCAGCGTAGGGGACAGGGGACACGAGCAGTACTTC
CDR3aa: CASSVGDRGHEQYF

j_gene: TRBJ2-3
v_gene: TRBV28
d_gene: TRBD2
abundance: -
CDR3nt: TGTGCCAGCAGGGTTAGCGGGATCCTCACAGATACGCAGTATTTT
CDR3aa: CASRVSGILTDTQYF

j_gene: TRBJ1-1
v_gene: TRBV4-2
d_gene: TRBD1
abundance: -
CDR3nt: TGTGCCAGCAGCCGGGGGACAGGGGACACTGAAGCTTTCTTT
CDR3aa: CASSRGTGDTEAFF

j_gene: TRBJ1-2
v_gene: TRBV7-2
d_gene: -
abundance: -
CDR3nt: TGTGCCAGCAGCTTAGCCGGGACAAATCTCTATGGCTACACCTTC
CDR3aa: CASSLAGTNLYGYTF

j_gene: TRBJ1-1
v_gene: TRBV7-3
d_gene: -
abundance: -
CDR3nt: TGTGCCAGCAGCTTACGGAGGTTGAACACTGAAGCTTTCTTT
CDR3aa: CASSLRRLNTEAFF

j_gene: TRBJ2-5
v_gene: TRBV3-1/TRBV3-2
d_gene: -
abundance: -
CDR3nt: TGTGCCAGCAGCCAAGGGATAGGAGTCAGTCAAGAGACCCAGTACTTC
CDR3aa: CASSQGIGVSQETQYF

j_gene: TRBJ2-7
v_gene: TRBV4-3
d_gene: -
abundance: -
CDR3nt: TGCGCCAGCAGCCTTGGACTGGCCTCCTACGAGCAGTACTTC
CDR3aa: CASSLGLASYEQYF

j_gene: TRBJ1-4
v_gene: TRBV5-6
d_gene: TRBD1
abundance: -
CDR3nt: TGTGCCAGCAGCCGGGGACAGCCTAATGAAAAACTGTTTTTT
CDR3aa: CASSRGQPNEKLFF

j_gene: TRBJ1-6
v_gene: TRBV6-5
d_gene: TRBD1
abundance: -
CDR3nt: TGTGCCAGCAGTTACTCCTACAGGGGGGAGGTTCCTCTCCACTTT
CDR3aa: CASSYSYRGEVPLHF

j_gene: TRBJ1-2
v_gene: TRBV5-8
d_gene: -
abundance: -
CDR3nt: TGTGCAGCTGCCAGGGCCTATGGCTACACCTTC
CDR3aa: CAAARAYGYTF

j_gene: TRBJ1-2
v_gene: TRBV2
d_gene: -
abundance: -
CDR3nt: TGTGCCAGCAGTGAAGGGACAGCTGGCTACACCTTC
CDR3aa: CASSEGTAGYTF

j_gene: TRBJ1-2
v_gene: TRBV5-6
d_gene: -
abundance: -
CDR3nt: TGTGCCAGCTCTCGCGAGGGAAACTATGGCTACACCTTC
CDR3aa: CASSREGNYGYTF

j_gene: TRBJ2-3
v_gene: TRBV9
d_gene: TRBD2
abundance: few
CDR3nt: TGTGCCAGCAGCGAGGCCCCGGCTAGCGGGAGGGATACGCAGTATTTT
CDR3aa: CASSEAPASGRDTQYF

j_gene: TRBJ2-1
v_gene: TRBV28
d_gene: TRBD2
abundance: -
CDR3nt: TGTGCCAGCAGTTTGTTGACTAGCGGGAGCGACAATGAGCAGTTCTTC
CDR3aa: CASSLLTSGSDNEQFF

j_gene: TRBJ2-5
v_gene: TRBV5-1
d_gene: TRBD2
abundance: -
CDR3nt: TGCGCCAGCAGCCCCCGGGCTAGCGGGAGGACAGAGACCCAGTACTTC
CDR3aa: CASSPRASGRTETQYF

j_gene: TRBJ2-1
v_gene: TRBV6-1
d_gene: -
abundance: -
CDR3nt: TGTGCCAGCGGACCACAGGGCTACAATGAGCAGTTCTTC
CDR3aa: CASGPQGYNEQFF

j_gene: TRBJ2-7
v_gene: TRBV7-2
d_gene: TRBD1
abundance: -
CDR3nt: TGTGCCAGCAGCCCGGGACAGGGGATCAGGTACGAGCAGTACTTC
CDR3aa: CASSPGQGIRYEQYF

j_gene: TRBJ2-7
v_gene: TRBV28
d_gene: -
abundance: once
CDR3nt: TGTGCCAGCAGAGCCCCTGACCGGGGAGACGCCTACGAGCAGTACTTC
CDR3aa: CASRAPDRGDAYEQYF

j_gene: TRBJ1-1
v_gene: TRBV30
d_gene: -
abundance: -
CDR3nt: TGTGCCGGGAACAGACGGAACACTGAAGCTTTCTTT
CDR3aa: CAGNRRNTEAFF

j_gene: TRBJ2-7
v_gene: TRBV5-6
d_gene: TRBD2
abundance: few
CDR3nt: TGTGCCAGCAGCTTGGCCGGGAGGAGCTCCTACGAGCAGTACTTC
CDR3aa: CASSLAGRSSYEQYF

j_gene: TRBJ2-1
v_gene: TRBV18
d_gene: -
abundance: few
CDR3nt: TGTGCCAGCTCACCAATGGCGGGACGGGGCAATGAGCAGTTCTTC
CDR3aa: CASSPMAGRGNEQFF

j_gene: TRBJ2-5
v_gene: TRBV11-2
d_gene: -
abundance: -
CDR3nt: TGTGCCAGCAGCTTAGGGGGGGTCCAAGAGACCCAGTACTTC
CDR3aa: CASSLGGVQETQYF

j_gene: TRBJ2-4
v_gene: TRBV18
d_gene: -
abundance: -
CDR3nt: TGTGCCAGCTCCTTAGACATCGTAGCCAAAAACATTCAGTACTTC
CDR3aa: CASSLDIVAKNIQYF

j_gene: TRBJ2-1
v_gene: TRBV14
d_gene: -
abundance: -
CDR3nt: TGTGCCAGCAGCCACCCCCCGCGACTAGTATATGAGCAGTTCTTC
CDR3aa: CASSHPPRLVYEQFF

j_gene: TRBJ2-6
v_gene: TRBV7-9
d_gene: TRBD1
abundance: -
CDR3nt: TGTGCCAGCAGCTCGGACAGGGGCTCTGGGGCCAACGTCCTGACTTTC
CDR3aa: CASSSDRGSGANVLTF

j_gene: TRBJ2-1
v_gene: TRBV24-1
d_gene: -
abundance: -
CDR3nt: TGTGCCACCAGCGGGGGTGGGAATGAGCAGTTCTTC
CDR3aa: CATSGGGNEQFF

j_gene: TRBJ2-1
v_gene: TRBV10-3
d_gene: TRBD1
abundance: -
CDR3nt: TGTGCCATCAGCCACCCCCCCGGACAGGCCTACAATGAGCAGTTCTTC
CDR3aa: CAISHPPGQAYNEQFF

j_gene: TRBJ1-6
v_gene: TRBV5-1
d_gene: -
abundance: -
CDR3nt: TGCGCCAGCAGCTTCTCTGGAGTAACGAATTCACCCCTCCACTTT
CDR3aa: CASSFSGVTNSPLHF

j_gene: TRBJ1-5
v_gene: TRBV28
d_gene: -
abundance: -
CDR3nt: TGTGCCAGCAGTTTAGTGAGGTCAGTGAGCAATCAGCCCCAGCATTTT
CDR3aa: CASSLVRSVSNQPQHF

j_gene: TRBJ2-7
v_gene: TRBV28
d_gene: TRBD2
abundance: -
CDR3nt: TGTGCCAGCAGTAGGGGGACTAGCGGCTCCTACGAGCAGTACTTC
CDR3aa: CASSRGTSGSYEQYF

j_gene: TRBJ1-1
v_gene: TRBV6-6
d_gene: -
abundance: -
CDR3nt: TGTGCCAGCAGCGGGAACACTGAAGCTTTCTTT
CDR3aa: CASSGNTEAFF

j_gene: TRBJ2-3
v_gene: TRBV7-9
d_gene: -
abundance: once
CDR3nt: TGTGCCAGCAGCTTAGTTTGGACGGGAGAGGCAGATACGCAGTATTTT
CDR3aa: CASSLVWTGEADTQYF

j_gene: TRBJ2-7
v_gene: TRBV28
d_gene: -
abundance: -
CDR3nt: TGTGCCAGCAGACTTCGGGGCTACGAGCAGTACTTC
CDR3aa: CASRLRGYEQYF